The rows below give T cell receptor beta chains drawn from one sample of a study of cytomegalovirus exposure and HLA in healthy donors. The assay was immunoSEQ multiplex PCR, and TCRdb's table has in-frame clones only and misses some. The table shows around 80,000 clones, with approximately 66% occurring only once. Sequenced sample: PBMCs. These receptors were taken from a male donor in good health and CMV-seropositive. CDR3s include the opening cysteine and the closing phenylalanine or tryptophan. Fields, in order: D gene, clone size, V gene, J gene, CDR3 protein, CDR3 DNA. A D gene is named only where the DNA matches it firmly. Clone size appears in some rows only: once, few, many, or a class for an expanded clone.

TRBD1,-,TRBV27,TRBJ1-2,CASSSTGGRGYTF,TGTGCCAGCAGTTCAACAGGGGGTCGGGGCTACACCTTC
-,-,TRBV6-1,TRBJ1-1,CASSATRQLTNTEAFF,TGTGCCAGCAGTGCCACCCGACAGTTAACGAACACTGAAGCTTTCTTT
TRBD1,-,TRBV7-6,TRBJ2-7,CASSLAPTGIDEQYF,TGTGCCAGCAGCTTAGCTCCGACAGGGATCGACGAGCAGTACTTC
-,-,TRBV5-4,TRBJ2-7,CASSPRKGDSYEQYF,TGTGCCAGCAGCCCACGGAAGGGAGATTCGTACGAGCAGTACTTC
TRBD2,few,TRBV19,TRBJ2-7,CASSIASAGGPGPKYYEQYF,TGTGCCAGTAGTATAGCGAGCGCGGGAGGGCCGGGTCCAAAATACTACGAGCAGTACTTC
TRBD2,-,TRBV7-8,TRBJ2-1,CASSSTSGPYNEQFF,TGTGCCAGCAGCTCAACTAGCGGCCCCTACAATGAGCAGTTCTTC
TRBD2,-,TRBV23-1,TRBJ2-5,CASSQSGAGESETQYF,TGCGCCAGCAGTCAATCAGGCGCGGGAGAGTCAGAGACCCAGTACTTC
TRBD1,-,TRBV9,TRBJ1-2,CASSSGTALGGYGYTF,TGTGCCAGCAGCTCCGGGACAGCTTTGGGGGGCTATGGCTACACCTTC
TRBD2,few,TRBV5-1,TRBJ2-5,CASETSGGQVRETQYF,TGCGCCAGCGAAACTAGCGGGGGGCAGGTTCGGGAGACCCAGTACTTC
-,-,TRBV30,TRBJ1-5,CALGAGAQPQHF,TGTGCCTTGGGGGCAGGGGCTCAGCCCCAGCATTTT
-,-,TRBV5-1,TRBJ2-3,CVSSLVLSGPDTQYF,TGCGTCAGCAGCTTGGTTCTTTCAGGGCCAGATACGCAGTATTTT
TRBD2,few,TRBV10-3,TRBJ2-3,CAISDRQFGPREGTDTQYF,TGTGCCATCAGTGATCGACAGTTTGGGCCCAGGGAGGGGACAGATACGCAGTATTTT
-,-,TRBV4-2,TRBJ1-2,CASSQGGGSNYGYTF,TGTGCCAGCAGCCAAGGAGGGGGATCAAACTATGGCTACACCTTC
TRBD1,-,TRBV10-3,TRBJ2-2,CAISARGQGGELFF,TGTGCCATCAGTGCCAGGGGGCAGGGAGGGGAGCTGTTTTTT
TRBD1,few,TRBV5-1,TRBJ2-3,CASSPGTGPPDTQYF,TGCGCCAGCAGCCCAGGGACAGGCCCACCGGATACGCAGTATTTT
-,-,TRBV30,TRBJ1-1,CAWSVPGRGGTEAFF,TGTGCCTGGAGTGTCCCGGGACGGGGGGGAACTGAAGCTTTCTTT
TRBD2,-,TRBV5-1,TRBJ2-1,CASNPLLAGGPSNEQFF,TGCGCCAGCAACCCCCTCCTAGCGGGAGGGCCCAGCAATGAGCAGTTCTTC
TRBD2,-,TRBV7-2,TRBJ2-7,CASSSERGDSYEQYF,TGTGCCAGCAGCTCGGAGCGGGGGGACTCCTACGAGCAGTACTTC
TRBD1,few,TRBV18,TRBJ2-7,CASSPRQGPYEQYF,TGTGCCAGCTCACCGAGACAGGGCCCTTACGAGCAGTACTTC
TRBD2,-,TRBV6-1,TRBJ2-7,CASSAPLLAGNYEQYF,TGTGCCAGCAGTGCGCCCTTACTAGCGGGAAACTACGAGCAGTACTTC
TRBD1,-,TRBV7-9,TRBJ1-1,CASQPYRGYAEAFF,TGTGCCAGCCAGCCTTACAGGGGATACGCTGAAGCTTTCTTT
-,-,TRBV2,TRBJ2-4,CASSDLGPSEYF,TGTGCCAGCAGTGACCTGGGGCCGAGTGAGTACTTC
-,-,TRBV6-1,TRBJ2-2,CATGQGTGELFF,TGTGCCACTGGGCAGGGCACCGGGGAGCTGTTTTTT
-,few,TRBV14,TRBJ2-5,CASSQPRVQETQYF,TGTGCCAGCAGCCAACCGCGAGTTCAAGAGACCCAGTACTTC
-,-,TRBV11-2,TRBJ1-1,CASSLLAGAEAFF,TGTGCCAGCAGCTTGTTGGCAGGGGCTGAAGCTTTCTTT
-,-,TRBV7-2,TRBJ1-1,CASSPSLNTEAFF,TGTGCCAGCAGCCCGTCCTTGAACACTGAAGCTTTCTTT
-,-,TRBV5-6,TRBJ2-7,CASSSSTGDSSYEQYF,TGTGCCAGCAGCTCGTCTACAGGTGATTCCTCCTACGAGCAGTACTTC
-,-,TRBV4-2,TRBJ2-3,CASSQDRGTDTQYF,TGTGCCAGCAGCCAAGATCGAGGTACAGATACGCAGTATTTT
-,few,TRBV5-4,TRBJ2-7,CASSLKDRQIPYEQYF,TGTGCCAGCAGCTTGAAGGACCGACAGATCCCCTACGAGCAGTACTTC
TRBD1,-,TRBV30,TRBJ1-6,CAWSSQRGQGDSPLHF,TGTGCCTGGAGTTCCCAGAGGGGACAGGGGGATTCACCCCTCCACTTT
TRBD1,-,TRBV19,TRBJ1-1,CASSPGQLRTEAFF,TGTGCCAGTAGTCCGGGACAGCTGAGGACTGAAGCTTTCTTT
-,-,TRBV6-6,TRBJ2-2,CASSYEGGRDTGELFF,TGTGCCAGCAGTTACGAGGGAGGTAGGGACACCGGGGAGCTGTTTTTT
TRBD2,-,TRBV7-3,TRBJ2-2,CASSLNSGSVAGELFF,TGTGCCAGCAGCTTAAACAGCGGGAGCGTCGCCGGGGAGCTGTTTTTT
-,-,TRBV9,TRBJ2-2,CASSVVTSNTGELFF,TGTGCCAGCAGCGTAGTAACTTCCAACACCGGGGAGCTGTTTTTT
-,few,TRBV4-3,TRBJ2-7,CASSQGPVSYEQYF,TGCGCCAGCAGCCAAGGCCCAGTCTCCTACGAGCAGTACTTC
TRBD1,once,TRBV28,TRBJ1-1,CASSFGDRGRTEAFF,TGTGCCAGCAGTTTTGGAGACAGGGGGCGGACTGAAGCTTTCTTT
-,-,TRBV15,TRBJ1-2,CATSKRNRAPINGYTF,TGTGCCACCAGCAAGAGGAACAGGGCACCAATCAATGGCTACACCTTC
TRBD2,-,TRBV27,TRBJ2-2,CASQPRGGLNTGELFF,TGTGCCAGCCAGCCCCGGGGGGGGTTGAACACCGGGGAGCTGTTTTTT
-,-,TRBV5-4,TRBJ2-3,CASSLAGGTDTQYF,TGTGCCAGCAGCTTGGCGGGGGGCACAGATACGCAGTATTTT
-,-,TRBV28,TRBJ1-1,CASSPTGNTEAFF,TGTGCCAGCAGTCCGACAGGTAACACTGAAGCTTTCTTT
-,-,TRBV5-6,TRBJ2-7,CASSTDSYYEQYF,TGTGCCAGCAGCACGGACAGCTACTACGAGCAGTACTTC
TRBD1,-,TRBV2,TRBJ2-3,CASSSSGTGFTDTQYF,TGTGCCAGCAGTTCCTCCGGGACAGGGTTCACAGATACGCAGTATTTT
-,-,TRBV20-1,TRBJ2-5,CSADFGETQYF,TGCAGTGCTGACTTCGGGGAGACCCAGTACTTC
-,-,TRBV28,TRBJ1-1,CASSLSWRMNTEAFF,TGTGCCAGCAGTTTAAGTTGGAGGATGAACACTGAAGCTTTCTTT
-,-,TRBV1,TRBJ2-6,CTSSQTPDLQGERANVLTF,TGCACCAGCAGCCAAACCCCAGATTTACAGGGGGAACGGGCCAACGTCCTGACTTTC
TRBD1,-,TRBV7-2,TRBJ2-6,CASSLEAQGGANVLTF,TGTGCCAGCAGCTTAGAGGCACAGGGGGGGGCCAACGTCCTGACTTTC
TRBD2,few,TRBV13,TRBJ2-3,CASSIFTSGGTDTQYF,TGTGCCAGCAGCATCTTCACTAGCGGGGGCACAGATACGCAGTATTTT
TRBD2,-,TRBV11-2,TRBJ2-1,CASSFRREGNEQFF,TGTGCCAGCAGCTTCCGGCGGGAGGGGAATGAGCAGTTCTTC
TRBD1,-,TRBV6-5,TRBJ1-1,CASSYRTGGRTEAFF,TGTGCCAGCAGTTACCGAACAGGGGGCCGCACTGAAGCTTTCTTT
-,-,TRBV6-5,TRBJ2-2,CASSSEIQGTGELFF,TGTGCCAGCAGTTCCGAAATACAGGGCACCGGGGAGCTGTTTTTT
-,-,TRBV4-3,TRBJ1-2,CASSQDARGANYGYTF,TGCGCCAGCAGCCAAGATGCCCGTGGAGCTAACTATGGCTACACCTTC
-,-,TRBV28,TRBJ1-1,CASSQGGETEAFF,TGTGCCAGCAGTCAAGGGGGAGAGACTGAAGCTTTCTTT
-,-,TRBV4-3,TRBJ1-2,CASSQDWGGSNYGYTF,TGCGCCAGCAGCCAAGATTGGGGCGGATCTAACTATGGCTACACCTTC
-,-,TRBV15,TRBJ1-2,CATSRDRTDYGYTF,TGTGCCACCAGCAGAGATCGGACTGATTATGGCTACACCTTC
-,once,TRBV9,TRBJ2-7,CASSTRHDSYEQYF,TGTGCCAGCAGCACTAGACACGACTCCTACGAGCAGTACTTC